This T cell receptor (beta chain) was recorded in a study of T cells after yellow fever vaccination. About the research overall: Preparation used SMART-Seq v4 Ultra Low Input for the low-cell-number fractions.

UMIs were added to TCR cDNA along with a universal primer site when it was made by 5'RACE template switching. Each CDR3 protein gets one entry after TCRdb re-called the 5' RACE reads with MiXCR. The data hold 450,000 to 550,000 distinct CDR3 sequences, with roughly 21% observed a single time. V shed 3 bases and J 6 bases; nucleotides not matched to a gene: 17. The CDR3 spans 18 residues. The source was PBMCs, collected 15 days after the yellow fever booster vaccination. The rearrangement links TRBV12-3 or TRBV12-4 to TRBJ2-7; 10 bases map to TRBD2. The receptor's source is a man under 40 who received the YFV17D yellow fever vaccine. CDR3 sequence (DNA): TGTGCCAGCAGTTTTTTGGCCAGCGGGAGGGCCCGGATAGTCGAGCAGTACTTC. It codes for CASSFLASGRARIVEQYF.